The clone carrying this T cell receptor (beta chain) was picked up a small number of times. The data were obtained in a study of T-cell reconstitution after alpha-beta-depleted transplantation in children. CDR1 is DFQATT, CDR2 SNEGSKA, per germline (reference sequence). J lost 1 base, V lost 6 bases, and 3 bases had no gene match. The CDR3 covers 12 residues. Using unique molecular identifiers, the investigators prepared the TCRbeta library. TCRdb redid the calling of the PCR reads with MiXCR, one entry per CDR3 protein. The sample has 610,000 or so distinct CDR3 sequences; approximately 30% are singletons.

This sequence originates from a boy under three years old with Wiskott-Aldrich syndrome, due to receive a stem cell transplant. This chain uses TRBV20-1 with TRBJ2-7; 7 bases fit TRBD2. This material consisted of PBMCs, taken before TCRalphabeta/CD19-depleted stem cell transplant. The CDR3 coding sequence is TGCAGTGCGAAGCGGGGATCCTACGAGCAGTACTTC. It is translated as CSAKRGSYEQYF.